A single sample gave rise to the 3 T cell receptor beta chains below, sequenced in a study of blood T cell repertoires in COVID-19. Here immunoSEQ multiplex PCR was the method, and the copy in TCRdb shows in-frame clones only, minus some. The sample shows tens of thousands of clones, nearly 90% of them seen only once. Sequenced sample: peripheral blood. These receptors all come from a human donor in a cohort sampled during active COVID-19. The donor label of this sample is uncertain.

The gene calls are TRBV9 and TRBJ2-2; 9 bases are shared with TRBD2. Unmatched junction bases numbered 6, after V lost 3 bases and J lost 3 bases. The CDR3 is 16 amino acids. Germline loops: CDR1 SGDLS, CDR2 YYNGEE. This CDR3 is CASSGGLAIDTGELFF. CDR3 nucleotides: TGTGCCAGCAGCGGGGGACTAGCTATCGACACCGGGGAGCTGTTTTTT.

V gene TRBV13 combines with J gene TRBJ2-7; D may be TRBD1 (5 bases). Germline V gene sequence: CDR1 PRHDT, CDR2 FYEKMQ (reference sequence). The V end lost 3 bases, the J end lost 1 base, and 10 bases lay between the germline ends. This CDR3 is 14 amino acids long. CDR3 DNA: TGTGCCAGCAGCTTGAAGAGACAGTCCTACGAGCAGTACTTC. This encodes CASSLKRQSYEQYF. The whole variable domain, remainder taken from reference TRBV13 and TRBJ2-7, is AAGVIQSPRHLIKEKRETATLKCYPIPRHDTVYWYQQGPGQDPQFLISFYEKMQSDKGSIPDRFSAQQFSDYHSELNMSSLELGDSALYFCASSLKRQSYEQYFGPGTRLTVT.

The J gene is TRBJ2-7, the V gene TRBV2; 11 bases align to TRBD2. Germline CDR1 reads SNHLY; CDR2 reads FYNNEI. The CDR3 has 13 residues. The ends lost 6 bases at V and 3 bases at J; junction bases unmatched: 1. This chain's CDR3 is CASRTSGVYEQYF. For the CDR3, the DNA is TGTGCCAGCAGGACTAGCGGGGTCTACGAGCAGTACTTC. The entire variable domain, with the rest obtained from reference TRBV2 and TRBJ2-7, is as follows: EPEVTQTPSHQVTQMGQEVILRCVPISNHLYFYWYRQILGQKVEFLVSFYNNEISEKSEIFDDQFSVERPDGSNFTLKIRSTKLEDSAMYFCASRTSGVYEQYFGPGTRLTVT.